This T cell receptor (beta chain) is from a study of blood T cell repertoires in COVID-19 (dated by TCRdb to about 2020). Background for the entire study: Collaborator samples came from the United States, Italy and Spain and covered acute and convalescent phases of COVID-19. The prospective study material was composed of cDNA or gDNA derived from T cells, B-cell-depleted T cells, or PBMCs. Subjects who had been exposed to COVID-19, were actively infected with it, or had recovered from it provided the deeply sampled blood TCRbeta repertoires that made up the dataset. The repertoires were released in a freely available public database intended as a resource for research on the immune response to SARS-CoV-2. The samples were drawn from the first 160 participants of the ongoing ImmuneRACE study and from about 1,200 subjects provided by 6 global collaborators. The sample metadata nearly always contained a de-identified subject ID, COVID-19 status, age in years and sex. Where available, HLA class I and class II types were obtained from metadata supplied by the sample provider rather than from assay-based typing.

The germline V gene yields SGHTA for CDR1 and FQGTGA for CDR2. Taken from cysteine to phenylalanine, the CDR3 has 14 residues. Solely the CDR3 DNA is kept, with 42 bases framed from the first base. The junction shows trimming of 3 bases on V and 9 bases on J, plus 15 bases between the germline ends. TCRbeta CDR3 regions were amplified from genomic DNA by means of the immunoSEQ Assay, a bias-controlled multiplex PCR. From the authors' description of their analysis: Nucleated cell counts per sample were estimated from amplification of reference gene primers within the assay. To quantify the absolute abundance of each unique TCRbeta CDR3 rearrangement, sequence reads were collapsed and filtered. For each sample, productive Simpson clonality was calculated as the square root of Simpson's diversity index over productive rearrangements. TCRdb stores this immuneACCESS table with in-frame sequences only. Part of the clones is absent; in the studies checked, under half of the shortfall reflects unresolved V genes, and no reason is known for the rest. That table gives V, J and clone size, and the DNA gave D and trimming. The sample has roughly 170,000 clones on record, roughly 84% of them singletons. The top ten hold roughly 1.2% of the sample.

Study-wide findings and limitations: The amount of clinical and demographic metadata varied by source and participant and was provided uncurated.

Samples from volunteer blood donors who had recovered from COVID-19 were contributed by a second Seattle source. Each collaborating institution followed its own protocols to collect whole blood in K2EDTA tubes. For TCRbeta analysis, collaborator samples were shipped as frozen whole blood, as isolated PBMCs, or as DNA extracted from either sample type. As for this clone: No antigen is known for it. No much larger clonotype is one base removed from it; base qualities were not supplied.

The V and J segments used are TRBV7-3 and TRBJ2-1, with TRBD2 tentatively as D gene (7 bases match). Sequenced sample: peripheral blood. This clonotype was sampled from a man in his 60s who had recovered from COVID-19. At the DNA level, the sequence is TGTGCCAGCAGCTTGGGGGGGCCGAGGAGTGAGCAGTTCTTC. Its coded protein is CASSLGGPRSEQFF.